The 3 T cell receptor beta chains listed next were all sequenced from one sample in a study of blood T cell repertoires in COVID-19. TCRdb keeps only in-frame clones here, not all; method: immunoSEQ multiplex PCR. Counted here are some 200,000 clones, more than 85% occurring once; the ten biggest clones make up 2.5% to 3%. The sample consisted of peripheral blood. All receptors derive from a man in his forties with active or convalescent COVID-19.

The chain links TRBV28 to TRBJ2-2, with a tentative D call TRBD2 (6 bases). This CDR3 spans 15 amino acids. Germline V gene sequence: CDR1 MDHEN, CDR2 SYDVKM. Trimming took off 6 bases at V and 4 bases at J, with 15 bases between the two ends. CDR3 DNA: TGTGCCAGCAGCCGTCCTAGCGTCGGCACCGGGGAGCTGTTTTTT. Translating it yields CASSRPSVGTGELFF.

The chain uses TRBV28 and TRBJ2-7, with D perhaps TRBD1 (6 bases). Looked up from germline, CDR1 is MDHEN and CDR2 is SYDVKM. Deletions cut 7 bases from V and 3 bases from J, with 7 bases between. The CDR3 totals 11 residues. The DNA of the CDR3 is TGTGCCAGCACAGGGGACTACGAGCAGTACTTC. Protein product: CASTGDYEQYF.

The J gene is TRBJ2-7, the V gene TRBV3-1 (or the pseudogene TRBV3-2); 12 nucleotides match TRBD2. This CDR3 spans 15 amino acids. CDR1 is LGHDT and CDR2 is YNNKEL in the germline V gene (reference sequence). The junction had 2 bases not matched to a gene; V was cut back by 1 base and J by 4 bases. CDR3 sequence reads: CASSQGTSGVYEQYF. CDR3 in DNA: TGTGCCAGCAGCCAAGGGACTAGCGGGGTATACGAGCAGTACTTC.